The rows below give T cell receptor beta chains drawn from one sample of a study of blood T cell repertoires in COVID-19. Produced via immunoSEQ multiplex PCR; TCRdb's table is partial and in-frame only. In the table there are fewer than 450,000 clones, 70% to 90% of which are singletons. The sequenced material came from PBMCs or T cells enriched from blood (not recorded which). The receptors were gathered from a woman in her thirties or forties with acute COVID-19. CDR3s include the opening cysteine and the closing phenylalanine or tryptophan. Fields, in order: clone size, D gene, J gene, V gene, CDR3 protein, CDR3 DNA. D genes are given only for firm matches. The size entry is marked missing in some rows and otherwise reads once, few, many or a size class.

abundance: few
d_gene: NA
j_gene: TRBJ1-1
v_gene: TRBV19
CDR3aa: CASSIDRSRATEAFF
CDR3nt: TGTGCCAGTAGTATAGATCGCTCGAGGGCTACTGAAGCTTTCTTT

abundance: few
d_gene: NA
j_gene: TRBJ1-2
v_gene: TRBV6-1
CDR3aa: CASSEAPGPLGYTF
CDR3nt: TGTGCCAGCAGTGAAGCGCCAGGGCCCCTAGGCTACACCTTC

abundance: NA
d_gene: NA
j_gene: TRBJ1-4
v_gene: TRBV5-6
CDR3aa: CASSLRLSGVTNEKLFF
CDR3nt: TGTGCCAGCAGCTTGCGCCTCAGTGGAGTGACTAATGAAAAACTGTTTTTT

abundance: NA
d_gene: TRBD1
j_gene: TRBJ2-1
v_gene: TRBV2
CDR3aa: CASSEPADRSSYNEQFF
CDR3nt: TGTGCCAGCAGCGAACCCGCGGACAGGAGCTCCTACAATGAGCAGTTCTTC

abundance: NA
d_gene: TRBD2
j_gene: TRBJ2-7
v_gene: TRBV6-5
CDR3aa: CASSRHSGQSYEQYF
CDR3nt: TGTGCCAGCAGTCGCCATAGCGGGCAATCCTACGAGCAGTACTTC

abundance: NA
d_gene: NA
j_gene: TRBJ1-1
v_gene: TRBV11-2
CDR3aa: CASSLYTEAFF
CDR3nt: TGTGCCAGCAGCCTGTACACTGAAGCTTTCTTT

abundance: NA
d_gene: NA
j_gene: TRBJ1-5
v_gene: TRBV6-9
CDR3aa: CASSSRVYQPQHF
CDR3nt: TGTGCCAGCAGTTCGCGCGTGTATCAGCCCCAGCATTTT

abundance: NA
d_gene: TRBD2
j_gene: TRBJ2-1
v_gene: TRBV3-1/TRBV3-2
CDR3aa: CASSSSGGAYNEQFF
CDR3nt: TGTGCCAGCAGCTCTAGCGGGGGGGCCTACAATGAGCAGTTCTTC

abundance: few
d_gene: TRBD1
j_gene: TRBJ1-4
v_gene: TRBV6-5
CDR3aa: CASRRTGDNEKLFF
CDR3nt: TGTGCCAGCCGGCGGACAGGGGATAATGAAAAACTGTTTTTT

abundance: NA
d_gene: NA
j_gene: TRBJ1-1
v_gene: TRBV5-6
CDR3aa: CASSLGPPGGSEAFF
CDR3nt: TGTGCCAGCAGCTTGGGACCGCCTGGGGGCTCTGAAGCTTTCTTT

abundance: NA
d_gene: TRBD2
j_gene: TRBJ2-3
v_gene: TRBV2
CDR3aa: CASIGTGGLYTQYF
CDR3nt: TGTGCCAGCATTGGGACGGGGGGGCTGTATACGCAGTATTTT

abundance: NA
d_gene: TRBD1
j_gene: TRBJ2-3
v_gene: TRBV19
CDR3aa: CASSPSHRGRTDTQYF
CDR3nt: TGTGCCAGTAGTCCGAGCCACAGGGGACGGACAGATACGCAGTATTTT

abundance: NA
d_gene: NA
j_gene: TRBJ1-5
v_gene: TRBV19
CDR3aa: CASSATVYSNQPQHF
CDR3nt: TGTGCCAGTAGTGCGACAGTGTATAGCAATCAGCCCCAGCATTTT

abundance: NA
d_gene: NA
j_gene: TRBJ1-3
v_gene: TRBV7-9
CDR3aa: CASSEAGYGNTIYF
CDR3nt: TGTGCCAGCAGCGAGGCAGGGTATGGAAACACCATATATTTT

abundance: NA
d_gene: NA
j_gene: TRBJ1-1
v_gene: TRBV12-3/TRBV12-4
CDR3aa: CASSLRGNTEAFF
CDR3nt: TGTGCCAGCAGTTTAAGGGGGAACACTGAAGCTTTCTTT

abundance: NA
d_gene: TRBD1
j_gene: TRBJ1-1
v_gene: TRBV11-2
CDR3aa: CASSPYGTGDTEAFF
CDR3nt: TGTGCCAGCAGCCCGTATGGGACAGGGGACACTGAAGCTTTCTTT

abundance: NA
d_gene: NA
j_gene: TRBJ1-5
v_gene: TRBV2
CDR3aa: CASSMTGQEVNQPQHF
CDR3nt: TGTGCCAGCAGCATGACAGGCCAGGAGGTCAATCAGCCCCAGCATTTT

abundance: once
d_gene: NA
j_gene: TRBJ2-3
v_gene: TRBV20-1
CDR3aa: CSASNGADTQYF
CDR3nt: TGCAGTGCTAGTAATGGGGCGGATACGCAGTATTTT

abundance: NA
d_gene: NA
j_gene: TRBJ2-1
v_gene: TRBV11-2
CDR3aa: CASSPDGTFYNEQFF
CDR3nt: TGTGCCAGCAGCCCCGACGGGACTTTCTACAATGAGCAGTTCTTC

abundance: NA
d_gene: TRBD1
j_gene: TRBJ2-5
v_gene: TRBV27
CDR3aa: CASSSQGILGETQYF
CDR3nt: TGTGCCAGCAGTTCACAGGGGATCCTGGGAGAGACCCAGTACTTC

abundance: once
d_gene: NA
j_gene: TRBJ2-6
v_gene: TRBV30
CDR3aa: CAWSVLGFSGANVLTF
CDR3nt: TGTGCCTGGAGTGTACTAGGGTTCTCTGGGGCCAACGTCCTGACTTTC

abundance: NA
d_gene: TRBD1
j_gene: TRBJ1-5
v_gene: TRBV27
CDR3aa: CASSQQGISNQPQHF
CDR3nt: TGTGCCAGCAGTCAACAGGGGATTAGCAATCAGCCCCAGCATTTT

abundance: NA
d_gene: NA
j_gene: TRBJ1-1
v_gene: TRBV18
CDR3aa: CASSPGGRSTEAFF
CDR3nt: TGTGCCAGCTCACCAGGGGGCAGGAGCACTGAAGCTTTCTTT

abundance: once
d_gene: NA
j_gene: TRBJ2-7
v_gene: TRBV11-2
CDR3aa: CASSLDPSYEQYF
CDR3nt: TGTGCCAGCAGCTTAGACCCCAGCTACGAGCAGTACTTC

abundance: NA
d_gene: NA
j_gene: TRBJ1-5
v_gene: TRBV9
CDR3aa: CASTAGPEDQPQHF
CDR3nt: TGTGCCAGCACGGCAGGGCCGGAAGATCAGCCCCAGCATTTT

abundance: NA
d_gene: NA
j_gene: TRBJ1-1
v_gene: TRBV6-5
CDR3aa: CASSLGARTEAFF
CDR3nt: TGTGCCAGCAGTCTGGGGGCGCGCACTGAAGCTTTCTTT

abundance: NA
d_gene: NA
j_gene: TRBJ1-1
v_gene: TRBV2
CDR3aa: CASSEFDNTNTEAFF
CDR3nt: TGTGCCAGCAGTGAATTCGACAATACGAACACTGAAGCTTTCTTT

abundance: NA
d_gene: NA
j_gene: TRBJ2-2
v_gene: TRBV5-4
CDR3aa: CASSNAGGKSLTGELFF
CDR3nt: TGTGCCAGCAGCAACGCCGGAGGGAAATCTCTCACCGGGGAGCTGTTTTTT

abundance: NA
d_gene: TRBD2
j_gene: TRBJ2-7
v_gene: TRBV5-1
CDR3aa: CASSFDAGGTYEQYF
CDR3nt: TGCGCCAGCAGCTTCGATGCGGGGGGAACCTACGAGCAGTACTTC

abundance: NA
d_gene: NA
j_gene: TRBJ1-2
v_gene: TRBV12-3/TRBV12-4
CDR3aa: CASSIQVGGYTF
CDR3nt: TGTGCCAGCAGCATCCAGGTTGGTGGCTACACCTTC

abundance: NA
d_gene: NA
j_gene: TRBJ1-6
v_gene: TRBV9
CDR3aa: CASSVAGHGSPLHF
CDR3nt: TGTGCCAGCAGCGTAGCGGGACATGGTTCACCCCTCCACTTT

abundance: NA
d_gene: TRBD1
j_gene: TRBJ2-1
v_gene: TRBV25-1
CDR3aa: CASSGQGAPHNEQFF
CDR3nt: TGTGCCAGCAGTGGACAGGGGGCTCCCCACAATGAGCAGTTCTTC